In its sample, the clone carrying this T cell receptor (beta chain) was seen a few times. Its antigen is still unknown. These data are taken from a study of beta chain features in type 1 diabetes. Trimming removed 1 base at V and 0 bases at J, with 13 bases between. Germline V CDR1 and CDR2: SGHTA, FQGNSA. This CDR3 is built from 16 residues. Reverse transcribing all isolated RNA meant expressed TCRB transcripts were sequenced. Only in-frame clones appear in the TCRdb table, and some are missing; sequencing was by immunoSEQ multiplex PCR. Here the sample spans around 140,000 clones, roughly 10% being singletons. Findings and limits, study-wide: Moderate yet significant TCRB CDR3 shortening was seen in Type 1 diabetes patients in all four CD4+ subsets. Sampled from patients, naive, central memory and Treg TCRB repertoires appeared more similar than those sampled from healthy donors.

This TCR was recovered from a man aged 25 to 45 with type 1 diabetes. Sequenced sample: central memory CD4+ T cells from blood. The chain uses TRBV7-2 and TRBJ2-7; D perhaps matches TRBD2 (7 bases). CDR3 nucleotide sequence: TGTGCCAGCAGCTTAGTTGGGGGGGCCAGCTCCTACGAGCAGTACTTC. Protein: CASSLVGGASSYEQYF.